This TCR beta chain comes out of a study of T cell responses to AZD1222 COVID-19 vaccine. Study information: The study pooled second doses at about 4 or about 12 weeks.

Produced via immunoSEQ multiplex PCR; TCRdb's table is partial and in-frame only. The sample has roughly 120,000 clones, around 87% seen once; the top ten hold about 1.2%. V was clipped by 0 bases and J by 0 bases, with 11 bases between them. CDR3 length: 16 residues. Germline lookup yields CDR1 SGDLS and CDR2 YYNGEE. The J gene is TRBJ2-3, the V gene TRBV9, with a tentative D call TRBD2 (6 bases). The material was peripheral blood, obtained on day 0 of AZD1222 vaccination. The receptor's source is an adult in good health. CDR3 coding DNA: TGTGCCAGCAGCGTAGACGGCGGGGCCAGCACAGATACGCAGTATTTT. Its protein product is CASSVDGGASTDTQYF. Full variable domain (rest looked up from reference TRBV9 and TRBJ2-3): DSGVTQTPKHLITATGQRVTLRCSPRSGDLSVYWYQQSLDQGLQFLIQYYNGEERAKGNILERFSAQQFPDLHSELNLSSLELGDSALYFCASSVDGGASTDTQYFGPGTRLTVL.